Following are 2 T cell receptor beta chains from one sample sequenced in a study of beta chain features in type 1 diabetes. Study outcomes and limitations: Within each of all four CD4+ subsets, Type 1 diabetes patients had TCRB CDR3s that were moderately but significantly shorter.

The investigators reverse transcribed all of the isolated RNA, so they sequenced expressed TCRB transcripts. The protocol was immunoSEQ multiplex PCR, while the TCRdb copy is restricted to in-frame clones and leaves out a portion. There are 200,000 to 300,000 clones in the sample; around 20% occur only once, and 0.028% lies in the top ten. Their specific antigens are unknown. Sequencing was done on a sample of naive CD4+ T cells from blood. The receptors stem from a woman in her thirties or forties with type 1 diabetes.

The chain employs TRBV4-1 and TRBJ1-5; a weak D match, TRBD1 (6 bases). From germline, CDR1 is MGHRA and CDR2 YSYEKL. Trimming left V 0 bases short and J 5 bases short, with 11 bases between. This CDR3 is built from 15 residues. The CDR3 coding sequence is TGCGCCAGCAGCCAAGAAGGGACACCCCATCAGCCCCAGCATTTT. It yields the protein CASSQEGTPHQPQHF.

Turning to this clone: Compared with germline, one end of the junction differs, possibly owing to a read error. The chain has TRBV7-2 and TRBJ2-7; 8 positions agree with TRBD1. Germline CDR1 and CDR2: SGHTA and FQGNSA. The CDR3 consists of 14 residues. Here the CDR3 DNA reads TGTGCCAGCAGCTTAGGCTACACGGGGACGGGACAGGATTTC. This encodes CASSLGYTGTGQDF.